Listed here are 3 T cell receptor beta chains from one sample, sequenced in a study of shared clonotypes between healthy human individuals. Profiling relied on immunoSEQ multiplex PCR, and the TCRdb table lists in-frame clones only, not all of them. The table has more than 2,000,000 clones, approximately 94% seen once. The sequenced sample consisted of naive CD4+ T cells sorted from blood. As to subset: CD45RA+ positively selected. All receptors come from a man aged 18 to 30 in good health.

The chain has TRBV7-2 and TRBJ2-1; 13 nucleotides agree with TRBD2. The CDR3 has 17 amino acids. Per the germline V gene, CDR1 is SGHTA and CDR2 is FQGNSA. Trimming took 3 bases from V and 0 from J; bases not matched to a gene: 2. CDR3 in DNA: TGTGCCAGCAGCTTTCGGACTAGCGGGAGCTCCTACAATGAGCAGTTCTTC. Protein sequence: CASSFRTSGSSYNEQFF.

The genes are TRBV7-2 and TRBJ2-1, with a possible D match to TRBD2 (5 bases). With 1 base removed from V and 8 bases from J, the gap between germline ends came to 15 bases. The CDR3 covers 15 residues. The V gene's germline CDR1 is SGHTA and CDR2 FQGNSA. Here the CDR3 DNA reads TGTGCCAGCAGCTTAGGGGGAGCAGGATCCGATGAGCAGTTCTTC. It codes for CASSLGGAGSDEQFF.

The chain couples TRBV6-1 to TRBJ2-7, with D possibly TRBD1 on 6 matching bases. The germline V and J ends were trimmed by 3 bases and 3 bases, with 9 bases remaining between them. The CDR3 has 13 amino acids. Germline CDR1 MNHNS, CDR2 SASEGT. The CDR3 here is CASSEGAYYEQYF. The CDR3, as DNA: TGTGCCAGCAGTGAGGGGGCCTACTACGAGCAGTACTTC.